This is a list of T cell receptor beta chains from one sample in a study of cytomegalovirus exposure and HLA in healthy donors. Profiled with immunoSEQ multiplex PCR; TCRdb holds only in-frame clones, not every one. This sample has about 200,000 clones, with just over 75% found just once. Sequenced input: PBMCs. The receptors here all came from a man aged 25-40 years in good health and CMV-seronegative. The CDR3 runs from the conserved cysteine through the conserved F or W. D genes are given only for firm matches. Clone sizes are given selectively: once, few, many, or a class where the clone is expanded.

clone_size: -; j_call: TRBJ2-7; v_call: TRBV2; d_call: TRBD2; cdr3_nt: TGTGCCAGCCTGACGGGCCGGGAGGCCCCCTACGAGCAGTACTTC; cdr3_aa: CASLTGREAPYEQYF
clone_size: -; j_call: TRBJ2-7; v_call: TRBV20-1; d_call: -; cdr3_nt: TGCAGCCCGAACCCAGACGAGCAGTACTTC; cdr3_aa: CSPNPDEQYF
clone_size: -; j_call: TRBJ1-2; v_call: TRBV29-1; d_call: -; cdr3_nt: TGCAGCGTTGACCAACAGAATAACTATGGCTACACCTTC; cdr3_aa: CSVDQQNNYGYTF
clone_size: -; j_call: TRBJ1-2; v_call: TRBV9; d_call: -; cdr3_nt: TGTGCCAGCAACAGGGACGTTACAAATGGCTACACCTTC; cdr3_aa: CASNRDVTNGYTF
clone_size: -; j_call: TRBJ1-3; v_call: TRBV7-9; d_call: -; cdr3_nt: TGTGCCAGCAGCCCAGAGACACATACCTCTGGAAACACCATATATTTT; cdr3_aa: CASSPETHTSGNTIYF
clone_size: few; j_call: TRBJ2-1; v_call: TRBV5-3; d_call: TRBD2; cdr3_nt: TGTGCCAGAAGCTGGCGACTAGCGGGAGGCCACTACAATGAGCAGTTCTTC; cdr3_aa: CARSWRLAGGHYNEQFF
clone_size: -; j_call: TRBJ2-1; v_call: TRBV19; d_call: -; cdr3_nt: TGTGCCAGTAGTATAGGGGGAGGAGGAGAGCAGTTCTTC; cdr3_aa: CASSIGGGGEQFF
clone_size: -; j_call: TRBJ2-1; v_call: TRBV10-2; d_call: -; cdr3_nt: TGCGCCAGCAGTGAGTCTGGTGGGAGCTCCTACAATGAGCAGTTCTTC; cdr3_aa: CASSESGGSSYNEQFF
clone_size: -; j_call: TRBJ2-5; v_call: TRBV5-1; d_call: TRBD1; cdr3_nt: TGCGCCAGCAGCTTGGAACAGGGGGCTGTCGGGACCCAGTACTTC; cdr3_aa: CASSLEQGAVGTQYF
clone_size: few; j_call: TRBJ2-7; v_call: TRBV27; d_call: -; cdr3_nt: TGTGCCAGCGCGGTGTCATCCTACGAGCAGTACTTC; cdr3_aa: CASAVSSYEQYF
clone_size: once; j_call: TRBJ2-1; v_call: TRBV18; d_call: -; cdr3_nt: TGTGCCAGCTCTCTGGACAGCAATGAGCAGTTCTTC; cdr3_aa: CASSLDSNEQFF
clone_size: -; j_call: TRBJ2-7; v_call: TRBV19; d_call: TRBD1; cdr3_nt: TGTGCCAGTAGCCGGACAGGGGGCGGGTACGAGCAGTACTTC; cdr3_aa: CASSRTGGGYEQYF
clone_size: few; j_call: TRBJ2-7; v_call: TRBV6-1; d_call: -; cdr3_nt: TGTGCCAGCAGTTCCCAGGAATCCTACGAGCAGTACTTC; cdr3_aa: CASSSQESYEQYF
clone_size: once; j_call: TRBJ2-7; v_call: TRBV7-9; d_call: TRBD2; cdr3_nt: TGTGCCAGCAGCTTCGGGGGGGCAAGCTACGAGCAGTACTTC; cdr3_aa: CASSFGGASYEQYF
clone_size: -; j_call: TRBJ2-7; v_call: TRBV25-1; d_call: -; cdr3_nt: TGTGCCAGCGGGGGGTCTAGCGAGAGCTCCTACGAGCAGTACTTC; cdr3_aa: CASGGSSESSYEQYF
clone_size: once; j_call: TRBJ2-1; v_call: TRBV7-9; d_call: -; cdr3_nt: TGTGCCAGCAGCCCACAAATTCTAGACGCCTCCTACAATGAGCAGTTCTTC; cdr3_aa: CASSPQILDASYNEQFF
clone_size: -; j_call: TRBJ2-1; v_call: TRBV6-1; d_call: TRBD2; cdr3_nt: TGTGCCAGCAGTGACCGAGCGGGAGTACACAATGAGCAGTTCTTC; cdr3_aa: CASSDRAGVHNEQFF
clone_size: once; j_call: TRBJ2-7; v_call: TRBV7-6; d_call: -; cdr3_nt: TGTGCCAGCAGCCCCCGGGTAGGCTCCTACGAGCAGTACTTC; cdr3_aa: CASSPRVGSYEQYF
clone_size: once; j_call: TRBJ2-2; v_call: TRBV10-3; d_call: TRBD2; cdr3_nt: TGTGCCATCAAAAGCGGGGGGACCTACGTGTCCGGGGAGCTGTTTTTT; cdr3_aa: CAIKSGGTYVSGELFF
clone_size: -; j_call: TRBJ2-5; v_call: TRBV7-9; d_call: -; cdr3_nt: TGTTCCAGCAGCCCACTAGGGGAGACCCAGTACTTC; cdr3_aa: CSSSPLGETQYF
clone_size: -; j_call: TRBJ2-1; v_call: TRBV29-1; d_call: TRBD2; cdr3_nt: TGCAGCGTGGAGGGAAGACTAGCGGGAACCAATGAGCAGTTCTTC; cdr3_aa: CSVEGRLAGTNEQFF
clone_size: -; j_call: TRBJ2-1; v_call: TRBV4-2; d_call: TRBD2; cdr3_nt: TGTGCCAGCAGCCGATTAGCTTTGACTAGCGGGATTAATGAGCAGTTCTTC; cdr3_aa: CASSRLALTSGINEQFF
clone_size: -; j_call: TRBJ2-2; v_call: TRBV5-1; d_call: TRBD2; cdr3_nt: TGCGCCAGCAGCGTTGGGACTAGCGGCCGGGTCACCGGGGAGCTGTTTTTT; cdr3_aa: CASSVGTSGRVTGELFF